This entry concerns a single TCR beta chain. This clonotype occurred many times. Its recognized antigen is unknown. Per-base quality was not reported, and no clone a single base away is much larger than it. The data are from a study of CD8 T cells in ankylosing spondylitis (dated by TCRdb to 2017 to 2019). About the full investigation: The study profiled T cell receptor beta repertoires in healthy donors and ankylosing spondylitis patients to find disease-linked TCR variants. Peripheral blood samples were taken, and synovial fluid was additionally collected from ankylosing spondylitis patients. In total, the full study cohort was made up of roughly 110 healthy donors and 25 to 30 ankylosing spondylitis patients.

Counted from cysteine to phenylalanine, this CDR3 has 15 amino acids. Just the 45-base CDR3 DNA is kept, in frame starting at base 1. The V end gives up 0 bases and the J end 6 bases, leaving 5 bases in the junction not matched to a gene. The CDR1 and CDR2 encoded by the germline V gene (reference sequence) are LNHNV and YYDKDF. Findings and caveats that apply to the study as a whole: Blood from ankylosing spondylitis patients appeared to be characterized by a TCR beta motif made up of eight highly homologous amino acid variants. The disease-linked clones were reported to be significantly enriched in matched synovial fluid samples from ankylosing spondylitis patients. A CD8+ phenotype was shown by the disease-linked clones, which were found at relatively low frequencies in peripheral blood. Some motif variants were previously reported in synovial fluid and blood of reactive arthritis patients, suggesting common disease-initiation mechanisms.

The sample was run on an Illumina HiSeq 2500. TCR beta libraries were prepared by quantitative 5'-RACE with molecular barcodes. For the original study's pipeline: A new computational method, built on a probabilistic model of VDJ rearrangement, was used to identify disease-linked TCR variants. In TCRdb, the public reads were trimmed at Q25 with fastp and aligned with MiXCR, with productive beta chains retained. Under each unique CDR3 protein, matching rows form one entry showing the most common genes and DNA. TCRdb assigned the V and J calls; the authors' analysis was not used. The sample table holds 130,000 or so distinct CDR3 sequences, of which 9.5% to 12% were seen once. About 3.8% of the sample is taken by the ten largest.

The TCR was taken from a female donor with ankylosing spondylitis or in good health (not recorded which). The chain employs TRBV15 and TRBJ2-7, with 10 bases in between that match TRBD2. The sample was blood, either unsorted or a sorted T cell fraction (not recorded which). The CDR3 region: CATSREPSGRGEQYF. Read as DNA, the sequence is TGTGCCACCAGCAGAGAGCCTAGCGGGAGAGGCGAGCAGTACTTC.